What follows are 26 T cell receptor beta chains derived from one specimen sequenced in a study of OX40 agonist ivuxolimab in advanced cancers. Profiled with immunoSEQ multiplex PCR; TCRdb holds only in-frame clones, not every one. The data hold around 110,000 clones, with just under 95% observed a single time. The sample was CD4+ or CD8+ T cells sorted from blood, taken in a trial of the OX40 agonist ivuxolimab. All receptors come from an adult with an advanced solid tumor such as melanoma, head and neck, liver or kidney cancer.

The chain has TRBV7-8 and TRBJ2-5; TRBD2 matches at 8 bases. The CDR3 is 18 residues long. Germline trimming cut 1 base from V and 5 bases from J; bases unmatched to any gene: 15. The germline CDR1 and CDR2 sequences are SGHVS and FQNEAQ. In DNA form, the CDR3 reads TGTGCCAGCAGCTTAGGGTGGACTAGCTCTTCATCAGGGGAGACCCAGTACTTC. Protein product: CASSLGWTSSSSGETQYF.

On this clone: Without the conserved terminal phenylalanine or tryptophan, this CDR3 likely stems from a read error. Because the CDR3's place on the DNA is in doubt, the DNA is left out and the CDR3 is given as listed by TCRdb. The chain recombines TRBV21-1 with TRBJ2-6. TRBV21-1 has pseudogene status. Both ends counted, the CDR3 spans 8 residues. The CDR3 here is CASSKGPR.

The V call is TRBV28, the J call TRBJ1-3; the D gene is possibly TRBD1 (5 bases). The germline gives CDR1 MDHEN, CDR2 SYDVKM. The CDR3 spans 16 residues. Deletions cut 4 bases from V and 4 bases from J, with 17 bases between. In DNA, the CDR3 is TGTGCCAGCAGTTCCCCATTTCGAGGGGACGGAAACACCATATATTTT. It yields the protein CASSSPFRGDGNTIYF.

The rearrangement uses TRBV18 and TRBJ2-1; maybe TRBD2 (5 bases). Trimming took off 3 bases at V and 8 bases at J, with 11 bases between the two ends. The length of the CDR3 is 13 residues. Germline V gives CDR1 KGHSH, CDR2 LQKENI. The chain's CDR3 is CASSPALGDEQFF. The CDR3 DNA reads TGTGCCAGCTCACCGGCTCTCGGGGATGAGCAGTTCTTC.

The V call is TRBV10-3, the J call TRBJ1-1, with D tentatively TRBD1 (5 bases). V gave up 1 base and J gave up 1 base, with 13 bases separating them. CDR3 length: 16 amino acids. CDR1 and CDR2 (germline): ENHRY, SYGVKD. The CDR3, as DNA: TGTGCCATCAGTGAGTTGGGGGGTCAAGGGAACACTGAAGCTTTCTTT. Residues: CAISELGGQGNTEAFF.

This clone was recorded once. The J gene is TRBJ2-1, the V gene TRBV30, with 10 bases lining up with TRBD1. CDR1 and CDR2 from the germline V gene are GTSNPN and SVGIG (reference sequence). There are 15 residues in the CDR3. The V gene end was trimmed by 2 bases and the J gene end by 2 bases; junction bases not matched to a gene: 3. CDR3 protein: CAWSFGQGAYNEQFF. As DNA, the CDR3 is TGTGCCTGGAGTTTTGGACAGGGGGCCTACAATGAGCAGTTCTTC.

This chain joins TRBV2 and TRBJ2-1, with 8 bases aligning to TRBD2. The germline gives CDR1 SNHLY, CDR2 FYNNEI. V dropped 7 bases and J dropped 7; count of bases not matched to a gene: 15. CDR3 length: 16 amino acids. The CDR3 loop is CASKPTSGRRVNEQFF. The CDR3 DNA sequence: TGTGCCAGCAAGCCAACTAGCGGCAGAAGAGTTAATGAGCAGTTCTTC.

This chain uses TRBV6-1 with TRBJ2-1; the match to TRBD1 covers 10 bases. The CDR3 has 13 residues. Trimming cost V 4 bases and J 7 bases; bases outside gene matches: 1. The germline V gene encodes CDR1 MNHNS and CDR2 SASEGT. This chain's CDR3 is CASSVDRGNEQFF. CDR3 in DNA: TGTGCCAGCAGTGTGGACAGGGGGAATGAGCAGTTCTTC.

This CDR3 is CASSPTSYGYTF. The CDR3 coding sequence is TGTGCCAGCAGCCCGACAAGCTATGGCTACACCTTC. The chain employs TRBV11-3 and TRBJ1-2; D is uncertain. The CDR3 totals 12 residues. Germline V gene lookup returns CDR1 SGHNT and CDR2 YENEEA. V was trimmed by 5 bases and J by 4 bases, leaving 8 bases between them.

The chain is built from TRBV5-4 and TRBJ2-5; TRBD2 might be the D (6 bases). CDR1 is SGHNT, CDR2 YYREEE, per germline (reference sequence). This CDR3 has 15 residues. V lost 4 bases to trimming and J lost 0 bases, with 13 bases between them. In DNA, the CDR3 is TGTGCCAGCAGCCTGGGCGGGGCCCACCAAGAGACCCAGTACTTC. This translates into CASSLGGAHQETQYF.

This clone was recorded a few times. CDR3 amino acids: CASSLDGVRGDLGYTF. The CDR3 DNA is TGTGCCAGCAGTTTAGATGGGGTTCGGGGGGACCTTGGCTACACCTTC. The rearrangement links TRBV28 to TRBJ1-2; a weak D match, TRBD1 (5 bases). Trimming removed 2 bases from V and 7 bases from J, with 20 bases in between. This CDR3 has 16 residues. CDR1 MDHEN and CDR2 SYDVKM come from the germline V gene.

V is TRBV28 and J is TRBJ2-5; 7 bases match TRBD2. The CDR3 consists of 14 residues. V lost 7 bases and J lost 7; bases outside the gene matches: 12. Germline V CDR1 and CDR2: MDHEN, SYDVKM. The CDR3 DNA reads TGTGCCAGCATTAGGCATATACCGGGGGGGACCCAGTACTTC. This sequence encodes CASIRHIPGGTQYF.

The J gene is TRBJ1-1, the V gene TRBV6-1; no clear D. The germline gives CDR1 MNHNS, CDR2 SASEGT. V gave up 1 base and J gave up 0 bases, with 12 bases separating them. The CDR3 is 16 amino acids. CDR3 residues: CASSEEPTYMNTEAFF. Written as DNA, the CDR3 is TGTGCCAGCAGTGAAGAGCCAACTTATATGAACACTGAAGCTTTCTTT.

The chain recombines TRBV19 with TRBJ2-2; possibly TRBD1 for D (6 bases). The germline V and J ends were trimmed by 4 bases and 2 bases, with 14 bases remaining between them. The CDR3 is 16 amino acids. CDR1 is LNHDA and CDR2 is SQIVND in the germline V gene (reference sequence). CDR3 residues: CASSTLRTANTGELFF. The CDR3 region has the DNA TGTGCCAGTAGTACATTACGGACAGCAAACACCGGGGAGCTGTTTTTT.

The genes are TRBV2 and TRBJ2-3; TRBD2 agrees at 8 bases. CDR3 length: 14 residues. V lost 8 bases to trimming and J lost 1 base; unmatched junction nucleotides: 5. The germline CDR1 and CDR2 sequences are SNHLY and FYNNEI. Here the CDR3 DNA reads TGTGCCAGCGGTCGCGGGGGGCGCACAGATACGCAGTATTTT. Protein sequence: CASGRGGRTDTQYF. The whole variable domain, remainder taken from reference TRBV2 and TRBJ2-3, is EPEVTQTPSHQVTQMGQEVILRCVPISNHLYFYWYRQILGQKVEFLVSFYNNEISEKSEIFDDQFSVERPDGSNFTLKIRSTKLEDSAMYFCASGRGGRTDTQYFGPGTRLTVL.

The CDR3: CASSYWGDTDTQYF. The CDR3 nucleotides are TGTGCCAGCAGTTACTGGGGGGACACAGATACGCAGTATTTT. The chain joins TRBV6-5 to TRBJ2-3, with D perhaps matching TRBD2 (6 bases). From germline, CDR1 is MNHEY and CDR2 SVGAGI. Trimming shortened V by 1 base and J by 2 bases, and 7 bases separated the two germline ends. This CDR3 contains 14 residues.

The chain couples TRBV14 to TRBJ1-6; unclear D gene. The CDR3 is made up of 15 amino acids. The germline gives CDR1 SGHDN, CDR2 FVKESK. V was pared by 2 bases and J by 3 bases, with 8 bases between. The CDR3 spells CASSQKGGYNSPLHF. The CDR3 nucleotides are TGTGCCAGCAGCCAAAAGGGCGGCTATAATTCACCCCTCCACTTT.

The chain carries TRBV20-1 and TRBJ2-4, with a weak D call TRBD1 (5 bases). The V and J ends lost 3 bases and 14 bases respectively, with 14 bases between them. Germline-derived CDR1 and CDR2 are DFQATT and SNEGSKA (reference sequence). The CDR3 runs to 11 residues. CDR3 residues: CSASTQGTKYF. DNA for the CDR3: TGCAGTGCTAGTACCCAGGGTACTAAGTACTTC.

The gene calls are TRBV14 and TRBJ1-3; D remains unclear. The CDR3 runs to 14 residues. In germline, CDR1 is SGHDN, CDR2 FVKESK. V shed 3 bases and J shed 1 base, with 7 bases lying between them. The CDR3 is CASSQDLSGNTIYF. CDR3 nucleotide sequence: TGTGCCAGCAGCCAGGATCTATCTGGAAACACCATATATTTT. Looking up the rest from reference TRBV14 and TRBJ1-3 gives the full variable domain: EAGVTQFPSHSVIEKGQTVTLRCDPISGHDNLYWYRRVMGKEIKFLLHFVKESKQDESGMPNNRFLAERTGGTYSTLKVQPAELEDSGVYFCASSQDLSGNTIYFGEGSWLTVV.

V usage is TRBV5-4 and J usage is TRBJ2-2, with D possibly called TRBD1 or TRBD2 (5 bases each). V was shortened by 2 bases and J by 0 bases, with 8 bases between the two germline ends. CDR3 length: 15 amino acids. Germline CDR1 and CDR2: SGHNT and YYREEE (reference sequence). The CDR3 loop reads CASSFMGPNTGELFF. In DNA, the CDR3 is TGTGCCAGCAGCTTTATGGGACCGAACACCGGGGAGCTGTTTTTT. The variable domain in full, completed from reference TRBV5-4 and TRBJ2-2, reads ETGVTQSPTHLIKTRGQQVTLRCSSQSGHNTVSWYQQALGQGPQFIFQYYREEENGRGNFPPRFSGLQFPNYSSELNVNALELDDSALYLCASSFMGPNTGELFFGEGSRLTVL.

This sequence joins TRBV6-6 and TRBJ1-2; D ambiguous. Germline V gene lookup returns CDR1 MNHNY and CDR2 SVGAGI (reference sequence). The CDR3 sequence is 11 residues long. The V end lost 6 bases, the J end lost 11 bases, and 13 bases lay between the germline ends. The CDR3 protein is CASRRDPFYTF. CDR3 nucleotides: TGTGCCAGCAGACGAGACCCGTTTTACACCTTC.

For the CDR3, the DNA is TGTGCCAGCAGCTTAGGGGGCTTACAGCCTGAAAAACTGTTTTTT. This translates into CASSLGGLQPEKLFF. The J gene is TRBJ1-4, the V gene TRBV7-9, with TRBD1 as a possible D gene (5 bases). V was cut by 1 base and J by 7 bases, with 13 bases left in between. Germline CDR1 SEHNR, CDR2 FQNEAQ (reference sequence). This CDR3 has 15 amino acids.

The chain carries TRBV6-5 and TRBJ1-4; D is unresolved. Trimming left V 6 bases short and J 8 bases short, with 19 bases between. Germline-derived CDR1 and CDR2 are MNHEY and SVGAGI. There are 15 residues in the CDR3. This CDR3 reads CASSPTRPGGEKLFF. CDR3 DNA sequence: TGTGCCAGCAGCCCGACCCGTCCTGGAGGGGAAAAACTGTTTTTT.

The chain's CDR3 is CASSRPSQGSNGYTF. The CDR3 bases are TGTGCCAGCAGCCGTCCGAGTCAAGGATCGAATGGCTACACCTTC. The chain joins TRBV4-2 to TRBJ1-2; D gene uncertain. The CDR3 is 15 residues long. Germline CDR1 LGHNA, CDR2 YNFKEQ. V shed 4 bases and J shed 6 bases, with 18 bases lying between them.

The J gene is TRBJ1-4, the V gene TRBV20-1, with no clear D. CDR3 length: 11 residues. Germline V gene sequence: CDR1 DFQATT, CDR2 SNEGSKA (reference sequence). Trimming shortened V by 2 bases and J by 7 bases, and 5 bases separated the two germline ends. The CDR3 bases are TGCAGTGCTAGATGGAGTGAAAAACTGTTTTTT. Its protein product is CSARWSEKLFF.

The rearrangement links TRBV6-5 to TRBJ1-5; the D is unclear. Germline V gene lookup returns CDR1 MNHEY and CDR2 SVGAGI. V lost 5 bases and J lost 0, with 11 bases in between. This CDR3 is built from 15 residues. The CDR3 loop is CASSRRQGSNQPQHF. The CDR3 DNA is TGTGCCAGCAGTCGCCGCCAAGGTAGCAATCAGCCCCAGCATTTT.